This is a list of T cell receptor beta chains from one sample in a study of regulatory T cells in long-lasting Graves disease. TCRdb reanalysed the multiplex PCR reads using MiXCR and keeps one entry per CDR3 protein. The table includes hundreds of thousands of distinct CDR3 sequences, roughly 15% detected once. The same data also contributed to another study, on T cells in Graves' hyperthyroidism and ophthalmopathy.

Sequencing used peripheral blood mononuclear cells (PBMCs), obtained at new diagnosis, from a patient treated with antithyroid drugs. These receptor sequences come from a woman aged 25 to 39 with Graves disease. Both conserved end residues are part of each CDR3. D genes are given only for firm matches. A clone size is listed for some rows: how often the clone was seen (once, few, many), or a class if it is expanded.

few | TRBJ1-1 | TRBV3-1 | NA | CASSQAGTNTEAFF | TGTGCCAGCAGCCAAGCAGGGACGAACACTGAAGCTTTCTTT
once | TRBJ1-3 | TRBV7-6 | NA | CASSSDSFVPGNTIYF | TGTGCCAGCAGCTCCGACTCCTTCGTCCCTGGAAACACCATATATTTT
NA | TRBJ2-3 | TRBV6-2/TRBV6-3 | NA | CASRWDRTDTQYF | TGTGCCAGCAGATGGGACCGCACAGATACGCAGTATTTT
NA | TRBJ2-2 | TRBV5-1 | NA | CASSLNANTGELFF | TGCGCCAGCAGCTTGAACGCGAACACCGGGGAGCTGTTTTTT
NA | TRBJ2-1 | TRBV28 | TRBD2 | CASSPGLAGSGEQFF | TGTGCCAGCAGTCCAGGACTAGCGGGGAGCGGTGAGCAGTTCTTC
many | TRBJ2-7 | TRBV10-2 | TRBD1 | CASSDGTDLSYEQYF | TGCGCCAGCAGTGATGGGACAGACCTCTCCTACGAGCAGTACTTC
NA | TRBJ1-2 | TRBV20-1 | NA | CSASRLMNYGYTF | TGCAGTGCCAGCAGACTGATGAACTATGGCTACACCTTC
few | TRBJ2-3 | TRBV4-2 | TRBD1 | CASSQGQAVDTQYF | TGTGCCAGCAGCCAGGGACAGGCAGTAGATACGCAGTATTTT
NA | TRBJ2-5 | TRBV10-2 | TRBD2 | CATAGTSGPQETQYF | TGCGCCACCGCCGGGACTAGCGGACCTCAAGAGACCCAGTACTTC
NA | TRBJ2-3 | TRBV24-1 | NA | CATSDHNSDTQYF | TGTGCCACCAGTGATCACAACTCGGATACGCAGTATTTT
NA | TRBJ2-7 | TRBV7-9 | TRBD2 | CASSLAPSGIRSYEQYF | TGTGCCAGCAGCTTAGCACCTAGCGGCATAAGATCCTACGAGCAGTACTTC
few | TRBJ1-2 | TRBV6-1 | TRBD1 | CASSESPDRGGYGYTF | TGTGCCAGCAGTGAATCCCCCGACAGGGGTGGGTATGGCTACACCTTC
many | TRBJ2-7 | TRBV10-3 | NA | CAIRSRADIGDEQYF | TGTGCCATCAGGTCCAGGGCGGACATAGGTGACGAGCAGTACTTC
few | TRBJ2-5 | TRBV5-1 | NA | CASSLVGPTQETQYF | TGCGCCAGCAGCTTGGTAGGACCGACACAAGAGACCCAGTACTTC
many | TRBJ2-1 | TRBV2 | TRBD2 | CASSLTSGSRNEQFF | TGTGCCAGCAGCCTCACTAGCGGGAGTAGGAATGAGCAGTTCTTC
many | TRBJ1-2 | TRBV28 | NA | CASSSTYSPRGYTF | TGTGCCAGCAGTTCTACGTACAGCCCCCGGGGCTACACCTTC
NA | TRBJ2-1 | TRBV24-1 | NA | CATSDYLGEQFF | TGTGCCACCAGTGATTACCTTGGTGAGCAGTTCTTC
many | TRBJ1-5 | TRBV29-1 | TRBD1 | CSVSSGGGNQPQHF | TGCAGCGTTTCCTCAGGGGGCGGCAATCAGCCCCAGCATTTT
few | TRBJ1-2 | TRBV7-9 | TRBD1 | CASSLGTGGYGYGYTF | TGTGCCAGCAGCTTGGGGACAGGGGGCTACGGCTATGGCTACACCTTC
many | TRBJ2-5 | TRBV20-1 | NA | CSARSGRYGETQYF | TGCAGTGCTAGATCTGGGCGCTACGGAGAGACCCAGTACTTC
many | TRBJ2-7 | TRBV27 | NA | CASSLKPARGEQYF | TGTGCCAGCAGTTTAAAACCGGCGCGCGGCGAGCAGTACTTC
many | TRBJ1-1 | TRBV28 | NA | CASSPLGEGGTEAFF | TGTGCCAGCAGTCCGCTCGGAGAGGGAGGCACTGAAGCTTTCTTT
few | TRBJ1-2 | TRBV7-3 | NA | CASIRQIQGVNYGYTF | TGTGCCAGCATCCGGCAAATACAGGGAGTTAACTATGGCTACACCTTC
NA | TRBJ2-7 | TRBV20-1 | NA | CSARMDSYSYEQYF | TGCAGTGCTAGGATGGACAGCTACTCTTACGAGCAGTACTTC
few | TRBJ1-5 | TRBV4-1 | NA | CASSQEQGRWQPQHF | TGCGCCAGCAGCCAAGAACAGGGCCGGTGGCAGCCCCAGCATTTT
few | TRBJ2-1 | TRBV29-1 | NA | CSVEGAGSHNEQFF | TGCAGCGTTGAAGGGGCAGGTTCGCACAATGAGCAGTTCTTC
many | TRBJ1-2 | TRBV3-1 | NA | CASSQDYGYTF | TGTGCCAGCAGCCAGGACTATGGCTACACCTTC
few | TRBJ2-5 | TRBV14 | NA | CASSQDRTVQETQYF | TGTGCCAGCAGCCAAGATCGGACAGTCCAAGAGACCCAGTACTTC
many | TRBJ2-1 | TRBV5-1 | TRBD1 | CASSLDRQGTYNEQFF | TGCGCCAGCAGCTTGGACCGACAGGGAACCTACAATGAGCAGTTCTTC
NA | TRBJ2-7 | TRBV5-4 | NA | CASSLEGRERGYEQYF | TGTGCCAGCAGCTTGGAAGGCAGGGAGAGGGGCTACGAGCAGTACTTC
NA | TRBJ2-3 | TRBV9 | TRBD2 | CASQAGSTDTQYF | TGTGCCAGTCAAGCGGGATCCACAGATACGCAGTATTTT
NA | TRBJ2-5 | TRBV18 | NA | CASSPQLGETQYF | TGTGCCAGCTCCCCCCAATTGGGAGAGACCCAGTACTTC
many | TRBJ2-3 | TRBV28 | NA | CASSLVGGTQYF | TGTGCCAGCAGTTTAGTCGGGGGTACGCAGTATTTT
NA | TRBJ2-5 | TRBV5-1 | NA | CASQRVGAQETQYF | TGCGCCAGCCAGCGGGTCGGTGCGCAAGAGACCCAGTACTTC
NA | TRBJ2-7 | TRBV3-1 | TRBD2 | CASSQTSGTYYERYF | TGTGCCAGCAGCCAAACGAGCGGGACCTACTACGAGCGGTACTTC
NA | TRBJ2-4 | TRBV28 | NA | CASSLSSRTNIQYF | TGTGCCAGCAGTTTATCTAGTAGAACGAACATTCAGTACTTC
once | TRBJ2-2 | TRBV5-8 | NA | CASSLSEELFF | TGTGCCAGCAGCTTGTCCGAGGAGCTGTTTTTT
many | TRBJ1-5 | TRBV27 | TRBD1 | CASNQDRAWLYSNQPQHF | TGTGCCAGCAACCAGGACAGGGCCTGGCTTTATAGCAATCAGCCCCAGCATTTT
few | TRBJ1-1 | TRBV5-1 | NA | CASTSGFKTNTEAFF | TGCGCCAGCACCTCGGGATTTAAGACTAACACTGAAGCTTTCTTT
NA | TRBJ2-1 | TRBV7-9 | NA | CASSTNPRGPDEQFF | TGTGCCAGCAGCACAAACCCCCGAGGGCCTGATGAGCAGTTCTTC
many | TRBJ2-1 | TRBV20-1 | TRBD2 | CSARDRREGPFREQFF | TGCAGTGCTAGAGATCGCCGGGAGGGCCCCTTTCGGGAGCAGTTCTTC
many | TRBJ2-7 | TRBV28 | NA | CASSLEIEQYF | TGTGCCAGCAGCCTGGAGATTGAGCAGTACTTC
NA | TRBJ1-5 | TRBV9 | NA | CASGGPESNQPQHF | TGTGCCAGCGGAGGTCCAGAAAGCAATCAGCCCCAGCATTTT
many | TRBJ2-7 | TRBV7-9 | TRBD2 | CASSAGTSVSYEQYF | TGTGCCAGCAGCGCCGGGACTAGCGTCTCCTACGAGCAGTACTTC
many | TRBJ2-1 | TRBV7-2 | NA | CASSPEGRGSEQFF | TGTGCCAGCAGCCCAGAGGGTCGGGGTTCCGAGCAGTTCTTC
NA | TRBJ2-7 | TRBV5-1 | TRBD2 | CASGAGRPPSYEQYF | TGCGCCAGCGGCGCCGGGAGGCCCCCATCCTACGAGCAGTACTTC
NA | TRBJ2-1 | TRBV5-4 | NA | CATQGGTGLGSYNEQFF | TGTGCCACCCAGGGGGGGACCGGTTTAGGGTCCTACAATGAGCAGTTCTTC
few | TRBJ2-1 | TRBV11-2 | NA | CASSSRDPGYNEQFF | TGTGCCAGCAGCTCTCGGGACCCAGGTTACAATGAGCAGTTCTTC
NA | TRBJ2-7 | TRBV7-9 | NA | CASSSTRTGRYEQYF | TGTGCCAGCAGCTCTACCAGGACGGGCCGCTACGAGCAGTACTTC
few | TRBJ1-1 | TRBV5-4 | TRBD1 | CASSPDRVETFF | TGTGCCAGCAGTCCCGACAGGGTTGAGACTTTCTTT
NA | TRBJ1-2 | TRBV4-2 | NA | CASSQEINRDYGYTF | TGTGCCAGCAGCCAAGAAATCAACAGGGACTATGGCTACACCTTC
many | TRBJ1-5 | TRBV24-1 | NA | CATSDGGYSNQPQHF | TGTGCCACCAGTGACGGGGGATATAGCAATCAGCCCCAGCATTTT
few | TRBJ1-1 | TRBV27 | TRBD1 | CASSRQGRGEAFF | TGTGCCAGCAGTCGACAGGGTCGTGGTGAAGCTTTCTTT
many | TRBJ2-7 | TRBV6-5 | TRBD2 | CASSYSSSASGSYEQYF | TGTGCCAGCAGTTACTCGAGTTCCGCTAGCGGTTCCTACGAGCAGTACTTC
NA | TRBJ1-6 | TRBV3-1 | NA | CASSQVTGRTNSPLHF | TGTGCCAGCAGCCAAGTAACGGGACGGACTAATTCACCCCTCCACTTT
few | TRBJ2-7 | TRBV19 | TRBD1 | CASSRPGDRGSHEQYF | TGTGCCAGTAGTAGACCCGGGGACAGGGGTAGTCACGAGCAGTACTTC
NA | TRBJ1-2 | TRBV10-3 | NA | CAISDFRGAEGYTF | TGTGCCATCAGTGACTTCCGGGGGGCTGAGGGCTACACCTTC
few | TRBJ1-5 | TRBV30 | NA | CAWSEGRGNQPQHF | TGTGCCTGGAGTGAAGGGCGGGGGAATCAGCCCCAGCATTTT
many | TRBJ2-3 | TRBV28 | NA | CASSLPYGNSDTQYF | TGTGCCAGCAGTTTACCATACGGGAATTCAGATACGCAGTATTTT
few | TRBJ2-2 | TRBV29-1 | NA | CSVESPGELFF | TGCAGCGTTGAAAGCCCCGGGGAGCTGTTTTTT